This T cell receptor beta chain appears in the sequencing data of a study of technical replicates of blood from a handful of donors (TCRdb year 2017). From a lookup of the germline V gene (reference sequence), CDR1 and CDR2 are LNHDA and SQIVND. V is cut back by 5 bases and J by 2 bases, with 12 bases in the junction unmatched. From cysteine to phenylalanine, the CDR3 is 16 amino acids long. The DNA shown is the 48-base CDR3, in frame from base 1. As concerns this clone: No antigen is known for it. Per-base quality was not reported, and no clone a single base away is much larger than it.

Library construction relied on the immunoSEQ multiplex PCR assay. The immuneACCESS repertoire file appears here via TCRdb, limited to in-frame rearrangements. These files lack a portion of the clones; in checked studies, under half of the deficit traces to unresolved V genes, and the cause of the others is not known. This sample gives 62,000 or so clones in total; more than 85% of them show up just once. The ten largest clones take up approximately 4.9% of the sample. The sample comprised PBMCs. This chain joins TRBV19 to TRBJ2-7; the central 7 bases match TRBD1. The TCR originated in a human donor in good health. Some clones in this sample may be carry-over from other donors' samples. The CDR3 region reads CASSPRQGGIPYEQYF. The nucleotides read TGTGCCAGTAGTCCACGACAGGGTGGGATCCCCTACGAGCAGTACTTC.